The rows below give T cell receptor beta chains drawn from one sample of a study of cytomegalovirus exposure and HLA in healthy donors. This table comes from immunoSEQ multiplex PCR, and its TCRdb copy is limited to in-frame clones, with some not included. The repertoire holds 58,000 or so clones, with 75% as singletons. The sample taken for sequencing was PBMCs. These receptors all come from a woman aged 40 to 50 in good health and CMV-seropositive. Both conserved end residues are part of each CDR3. Fields, in order: clone size, J gene, V gene, D gene, CDR3 protein, CDR3 DNA. A D gene is named only where the DNA matches it firmly. A clone size is listed for some rows: how often the clone was seen (once, few, many), or a class if it is expanded.

NA	TRBJ2-7	TRBV5-4	NA	CASSFRGSEQYF	TGTGCCAGCAGCTTCCGGGGTTCCGAGCAGTACTTC
NA	TRBJ2-1	TRBV5-8	NA	CASSPQGSEKYNEQFF	TGTGCCAGCAGCCCCCAGGGGTCCGAGAAGTACAATGAGCAGTTCTTC
NA	TRBJ1-2	TRBV29-1	NA	CSAQPLGDYGYTF	TGCAGCGCTCAGCCTCTGGGCGACTATGGCTACACCTTC
NA	TRBJ1-5	TRBV6-1	TRBD1	CASRGQVHHFQPQHF	TGTGCCAGCAGGGGACAGGTGCATCATTTTCAGCCCCAGCATTTT
NA	TRBJ2-2	TRBV7-2	TRBD2	CASSLRSVLAGNTGELFF	TGTGCCAGCAGCTTACGATCGGTACTAGCGGGGAACACCGGGGAGCTGTTTTTT
NA	TRBJ1-4	TRBV7-5	NA	CARSLGGRGPSQEKLFF	TGTGCCAGAAGCTTAGGGGGGCGCGGGCCATCGCAGGAAAAACTGTTTTTT
NA	TRBJ2-2	TRBV18	TRBD2	CASSPERLANTGELFF	TGTGCCAGCTCACCAGAGAGACTAGCTAACACCGGGGAGCTGTTTTTT
NA	TRBJ1-4	TRBV20-1	NA	CSASTWEKLFF	TGCAGTGCAAGTACATGGGAAAAACTGTTTTTT
NA	TRBJ2-1	TRBV6-6	NA	CASSPLVPEQFF	TGTGCCAGCAGCCCGCTAGTACCTGAGCAGTTCTTC
NA	TRBJ1-5	TRBV2	TRBD1	CASRGQGAQPQHF	TGTGCCAGCAGGGGACAGGGGGCACAGCCCCAGCATTTT
NA	TRBJ2-3	TRBV7-6	TRBD1	CASSSTGADTQYF	TGTGCCAGCAGCTCGACAGGGGCAGATACGCAGTATTTT
NA	TRBJ1-1	TRBV5-1	NA	CASSPGGVYGPEAFF	TGCGCCAGCAGCCCCGGAGGGGTTTATGGCCCTGAAGCTTTCTTT
NA	TRBJ1-3	TRBV6-6	TRBD1	CASSYSLYRGDTIYF	TGTGCCAGCAGTTACTCCCTTTACAGGGGCGACACCATATATTTT
NA	TRBJ2-1	TRBV9	NA	CASSLSGNEQFF	TGTGCCAGCAGCTTAAGCGGGAATGAGCAGTTCTTC
NA	TRBJ2-2	TRBV5-4	NA	CASSLDGAGELFF	TGTGCCAGCAGCTTGGACGGGGCCGGGGAGCTGTTTTTT
NA	TRBJ2-2	TRBV2	NA	CASTARGVTGELFF	TGTGCCAGCACGGCCAGGGGCGTCACCGGGGAGCTGTTTTTT
NA	TRBJ2-3	TRBV19	TRBD2	CASSRGLGGTDTQYF	TGTGCCAGTAGTCGGGGACTAGGAGGAACAGATACGCAGTATTTT
NA	TRBJ1-4	TRBV28	NA	CASSPPPGATNEKLFF	TGTGCCAGCAGTCCCCCCCCAGGGGCAACTAATGAAAAACTGTTTTTT
NA	TRBJ1-2	TRBV19	TRBD1	CASRGQGQGAVGYTF	TGTGCCAGTAGGGGGCAGGGACAGGGGGCAGTTGGCTACACCTTC
NA	TRBJ2-1	TRBV29-1	TRBD2	CSGRLAGIINEQFF	TGCAGCGGTAGACTAGCGGGGATTATAAATGAGCAGTTCTTC
few	TRBJ1-1	TRBV7-2	TRBD1	CASSFTGGTEAFF	TGTGCCAGCAGCTTTACAGGGGGCACTGAAGCTTTCTTT
NA	TRBJ1-2	TRBV7-2	TRBD1	CASSSTGAIYGYTF	TGTGCCAGCAGCTCCACAGGGGCGATCTATGGCTACACCTTC
NA	TRBJ1-5	TRBV15	TRBD1	CATSPRDRGNQAQHF	TGTGCCACCAGCCCCCGGGACAGGGGCAATCAGGCCCAGCATTTT
NA	TRBJ2-7	TRBV15	NA	CATRPPSLYEQYF	TGTGCCACCAGACCCCCGAGTCTCTACGAGCAGTACTTC
NA	TRBJ1-1	TRBV7-2	NA	CASSILGGRQNTEAFF	TGTGCCAGCAGCATCCTGGGGGGACGACAGAACACTGAAGCTTTCTTT
NA	TRBJ1-3	TRBV5-1	TRBD1	CASSLNRGGNTIYF	TGCGCCAGCAGCTTGAACAGGGGTGGAAACACCATATATTTT
NA	TRBJ2-4	TRBV5-1	TRBD2	CASSNIAGGRSKNIQYF	TGCGCCAGCAGCAACATAGCGGGGGGCCGTAGCAAAAACATTCAGTACTTC
NA	TRBJ2-1	TRBV10-3	NA	CAISADTNNEQFF	TGTGCCATCAGCGCGGACACCAACAATGAGCAGTTCTTC
NA	TRBJ1-4	TRBV7-2	TRBD1	CASSLGQGAEKLFF	TGTGCCAGCAGCTTGGGGCAGGGGGCGGAAAAACTGTTTTTT
few	TRBJ2-1	TRBV7-2	TRBD2	CASSRSKAGGHNNEQFF	TGTGCCAGCAGCCGATCCAAAGCGGGGGGCCATAACAATGAGCAGTTCTTC
few	TRBJ1-2	TRBV7-9	NA	CASSLGGPDYGYTF	TGTGCCAGCAGCTTGGGGGGTCCCGACTATGGCTACACCTTC
NA	TRBJ1-2	TRBV28	NA	CASSHPGAENYGYTF	TGTGCCAGCAGTCACCCGGGAGCGGAGAACTATGGCTACACCTTC
NA	TRBJ1-3	TRBV5-1	NA	CASKEGYTIYF	TGCGCCAGCAAGGAGGGATACACCATATATTTT
NA	TRBJ1-5	TRBV6-4	TRBD1	CASREDREKLVGNQPQHF	TGTGCCAGCAGAGAAGACAGGGAGAAACTTGTTGGGAATCAGCCCCAGCATTTT
NA	TRBJ2-3	TRBV5-1	NA	CASSSFEEGSTDTQYF	TGCGCCAGCAGCTCTTTTGAGGAGGGTAGCACAGATACGCAGTATTTT
NA	TRBJ1-6	TRBV2	NA	CASREGTSGSPLHF	TGTGCCAGCAGGGAGGGGACCTCTGGTTCACCCCTCCACTTT
NA	TRBJ2-2	TRBV6-4	NA	CASSEFAGTGELFF	TGTGCCAGCAGTGAATTTGCCGGGACCGGGGAGCTGTTTTTT
NA	TRBJ1-1	TRBV19	NA	CASSTGGTWNTEAFF	TGTGCCAGTAGTACGGGGGGAACCTGGAACACTGAAGCTTTCTTT
NA	TRBJ2-5	TRBV7-9	TRBD1	CASSPGTARWGTQYF	TGTGCCAGCAGCCCAGGGACAGCCCGTTGGGGGACCCAGTACTTC
NA	TRBJ2-3	TRBV9	TRBD1	CASSPRDRYTDTQYF	TGTGCCAGCAGCCCCAGGGACAGATACACAGATACGCAGTATTTT
NA	TRBJ1-2	TRBV29-1	NA	CSVPPQYGYTF	TGCAGCGTACCCCCCCAGTATGGCTACACCTTC
once	TRBJ2-7	TRBV6-5	NA	CASSSVFSSYEQYF	TGTGCCAGCAGTTCTGTTTTCAGCTCCTACGAGCAGTACTTC
NA	TRBJ2-1	TRBV28	TRBD2	CASSLAREGGDEQFF	TGTGCCAGCAGTTTGGCCAGGGAGGGCGGCGATGAGCAGTTCTTC
NA	TRBJ1-1	TRBV19	NA	CASSRDLGLNTEAFF	TGTGCCAGTAGTAGAGACCTGGGGCTGAACACTGAAGCTTTCTTT
once	TRBJ1-2	TRBV7-3	TRBD1	CASSSTSTGPSGYTF	TGTGCCAGCAGCTCAACGTCGACAGGGCCCTCTGGCTACACCTTC
NA	TRBJ2-1	TRBV27	NA	CASSLEGFGEQFF	TGTGCCAGCAGTTTGGAGGGGTTCGGTGAGCAGTTCTTC
once	TRBJ1-2	TRBV30	NA	CAWSLSGGGYTF	TGTGCCTGGAGTCTTTCCGGTGGTGGCTACACCTTC
many	TRBJ2-3	TRBV4-1	TRBD2	CASAAGAGSSDTQYF	TGCGCCAGCGCTGCTGGAGCGGGGAGTTCAGATACGCAGTATTTT
NA	TRBJ2-7	TRBV7-9	NA	CASSLGPGGLRYF	TGTGCCAGCAGCTTAGGCCCAGGGGGACTCCGGTACTTC